This T cell receptor beta chain was documented in a study of blood T cell repertoires in COVID-19. For the study at large: Acute and convalescent COVID-19 samples came from the United States, Italy and Spain.

The CDR3 consists of 14 residues. In germline, CDR1 is MDHEN, CDR2 SYDVKM. Participant reports of clinical history set cohort assignment. Each exposed participant met a COVID-19 case in the 2 weeks preceding study entry. On this clone itself: At one of its ends the junction is not consistent with the germline gene, which may arise from a read error.

The repertoire was sequenced with immunoSEQ multiplex PCR; TCRdb's copy has only in-frame clones and lacks some. This table holds 280,000 or so clones, 89% found once. The genes are TRBV28 and TRBJ1-3; D gene ambiguous. The sequencing input was PBMCs or T cells enriched from blood (not recorded which). This sequence originates from a woman aged 45-65 years who had been exposed to COVID-19. This chain's CDR3 is CVSSRRVSGNTIYF. The CDR3 DNA reads as TGTGTCAGCAGTAGGCGGGTCTCTGGAAACACCATATATTTT.